This record covers a single TCR beta chain. Its antigen is currently unknown. The data are from a study of T cell responses to AZD1222 COVID-19 vaccine. The study's findings and limits: Among the donors, most were white British and more were female, and clonal diversity was possibly underestimated.

Trimming took off 3 bases at V and 2 bases at J, with 14 bases between the two ends. CDR1 and CDR2 from the germline V gene are GTSNPN and SVGIG (reference sequence). The CDR3 is 14 residues long. Clones were read by immunoSEQ multiplex PCR, and TCRdb kept only the in-frame ones, dropping some. This sample has 150,000 to 200,000 clones, with 80% to 90% found just once. The clonotype originates from an adult in good health. This specimen consisted of peripheral blood, obtained on day 0 of AZD1222 vaccination. J is TRBJ2-7 and V is TRBV30; tentative D call: TRBD2 (6 bases). CDR3 nucleotides: TGTGCCTGGAGCGGAGGGGCAGGCACCTACGAGCAGTACTTC. Encoded protein: CAWSGGAGTYEQYF.